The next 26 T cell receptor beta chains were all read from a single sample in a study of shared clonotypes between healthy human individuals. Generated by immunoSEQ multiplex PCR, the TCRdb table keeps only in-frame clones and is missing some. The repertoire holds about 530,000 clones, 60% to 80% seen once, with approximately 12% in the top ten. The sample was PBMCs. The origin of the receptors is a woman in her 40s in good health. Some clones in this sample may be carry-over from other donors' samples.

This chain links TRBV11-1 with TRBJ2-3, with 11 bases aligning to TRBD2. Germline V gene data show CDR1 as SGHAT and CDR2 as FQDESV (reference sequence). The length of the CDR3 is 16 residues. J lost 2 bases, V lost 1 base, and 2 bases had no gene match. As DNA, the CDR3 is TGTGCCAGCAGCTTAGGGGGACTAGCGGTCACAGATACGCAGTATTTT. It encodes CASSLGGLAVTDTQYF.

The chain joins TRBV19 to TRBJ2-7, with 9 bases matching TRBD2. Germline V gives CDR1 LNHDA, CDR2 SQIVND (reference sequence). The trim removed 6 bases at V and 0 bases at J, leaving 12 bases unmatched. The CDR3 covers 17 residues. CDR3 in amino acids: CASRSPKLAGFSYEQYF. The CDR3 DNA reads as TGTGCCAGTAGGTCCCCCAAGCTAGCGGGGTTCTCCTACGAGCAGTACTTC.

CDR3 region: CASSVYYVNTGELFF. The CDR3 DNA is TGTGCCAGCAGCGTTTACTACGTTAACACCGGGGAGCTGTTTTTT. The V call is TRBV9, the J call TRBJ2-2; D ambiguous. V was cut by 2 bases and J by 2 bases, with 10 bases left in between. From germline, CDR1 is SGDLS and CDR2 YYNGEE. The CDR3 has 15 amino acids.

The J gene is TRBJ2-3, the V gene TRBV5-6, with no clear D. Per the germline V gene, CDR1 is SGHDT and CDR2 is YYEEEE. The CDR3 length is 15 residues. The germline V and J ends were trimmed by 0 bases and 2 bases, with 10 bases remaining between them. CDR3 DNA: TGTGCCAGCAGCTTGGCACCAGGATCCACAGATACGCAGTATTTT. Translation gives CASSLAPGSTDTQYF.

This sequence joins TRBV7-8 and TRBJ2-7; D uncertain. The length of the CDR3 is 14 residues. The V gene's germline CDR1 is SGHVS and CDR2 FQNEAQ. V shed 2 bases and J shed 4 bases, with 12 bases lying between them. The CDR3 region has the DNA TGTGCCAGCAGCTTAATGTCGGTGGGTTACGAGCAGTACTTC. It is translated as CASSLMSVGYEQYF.

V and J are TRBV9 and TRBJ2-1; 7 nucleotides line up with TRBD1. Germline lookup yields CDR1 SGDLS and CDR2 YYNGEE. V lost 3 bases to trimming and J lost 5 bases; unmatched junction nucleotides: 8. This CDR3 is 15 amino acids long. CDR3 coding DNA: TGTGCCAGCAGCGCCCACAGGGGTGAACACAATGAGCAGTTCTTC. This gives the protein CASSAHRGEHNEQFF.

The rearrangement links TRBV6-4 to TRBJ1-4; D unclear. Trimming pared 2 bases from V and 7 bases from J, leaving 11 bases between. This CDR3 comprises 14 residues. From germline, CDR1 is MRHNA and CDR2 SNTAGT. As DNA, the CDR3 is TGTGCCAGCAGTGACGAGGGCGTTAGTGAAAAACTGTTTTTT. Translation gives CASSDEGVSEKLFF.

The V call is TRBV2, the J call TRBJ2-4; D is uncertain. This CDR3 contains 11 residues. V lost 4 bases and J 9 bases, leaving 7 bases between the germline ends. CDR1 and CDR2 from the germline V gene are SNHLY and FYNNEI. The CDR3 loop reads CASSGSGIQYF. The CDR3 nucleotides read TGTGCCAGCAGTGGGAGTGGCATTCAGTACTTC.

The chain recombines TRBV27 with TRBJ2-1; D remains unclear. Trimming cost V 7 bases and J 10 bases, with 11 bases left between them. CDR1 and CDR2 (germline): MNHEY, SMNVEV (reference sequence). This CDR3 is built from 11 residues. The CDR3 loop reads CASMAGVEQFF. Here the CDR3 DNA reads TGTGCCAGCATGGCAGGAGTGGAGCAGTTCTTC.

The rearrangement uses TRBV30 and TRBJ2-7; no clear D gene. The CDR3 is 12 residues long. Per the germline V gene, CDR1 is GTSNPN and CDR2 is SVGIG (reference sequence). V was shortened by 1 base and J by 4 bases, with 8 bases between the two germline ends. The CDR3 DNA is TGTGCCTGGAGTGCGCAACATTACGAGCAGTACTTC. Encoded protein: CAWSAQHYEQYF.

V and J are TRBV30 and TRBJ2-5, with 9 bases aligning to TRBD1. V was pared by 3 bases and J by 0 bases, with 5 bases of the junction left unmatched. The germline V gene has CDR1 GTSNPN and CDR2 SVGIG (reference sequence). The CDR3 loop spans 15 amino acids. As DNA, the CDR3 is TGTGCCTGGAGCCGGGACAGGGTTTACCAAGAGACCCAGTACTTC. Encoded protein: CAWSRDRVYQETQYF.

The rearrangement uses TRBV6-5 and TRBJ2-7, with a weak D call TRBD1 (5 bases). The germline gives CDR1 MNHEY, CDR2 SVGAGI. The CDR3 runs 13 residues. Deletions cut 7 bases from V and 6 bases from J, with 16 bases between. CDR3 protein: CASKGLQVSEQYF. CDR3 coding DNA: TGTGCCAGCAAAGGGCTACAGGTATCCGAGCAGTACTTC.

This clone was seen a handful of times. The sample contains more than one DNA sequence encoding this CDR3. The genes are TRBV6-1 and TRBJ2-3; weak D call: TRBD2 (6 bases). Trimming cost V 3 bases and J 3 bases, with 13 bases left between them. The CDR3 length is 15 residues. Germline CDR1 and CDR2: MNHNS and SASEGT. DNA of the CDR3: TGTGCCAGCAGTGAGGGGAGGTTAGAGACAGATACGCAGTATTTT. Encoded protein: CASSEGRLETDTQYF.

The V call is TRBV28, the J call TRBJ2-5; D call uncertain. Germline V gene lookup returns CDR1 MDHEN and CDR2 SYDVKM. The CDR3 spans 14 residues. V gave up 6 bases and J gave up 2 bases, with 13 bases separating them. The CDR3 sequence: CASRRHSPQETQYF. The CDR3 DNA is TGTGCCAGCAGGAGGCACAGCCCACAAGAGACCCAGTACTTC.

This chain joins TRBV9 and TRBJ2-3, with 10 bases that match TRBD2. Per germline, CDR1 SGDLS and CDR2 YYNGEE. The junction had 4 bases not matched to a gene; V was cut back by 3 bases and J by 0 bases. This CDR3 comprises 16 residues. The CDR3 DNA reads TGTGCCAGCAGCGCCCGGACTAGCGGTAGCACAGATACGCAGTATTTT. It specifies CASSARTSGSTDTQYF. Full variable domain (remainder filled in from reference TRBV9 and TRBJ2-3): DSGVTQTPKHLITATGQRVTLRCSPRSGDLSVYWYQQSLDQGLQFLIQYYNGEERAKGNILERFSAQQFPDLHSELNLSSLELGDSALYFCASSARTSGSTDTQYFGPGTRLTVL.

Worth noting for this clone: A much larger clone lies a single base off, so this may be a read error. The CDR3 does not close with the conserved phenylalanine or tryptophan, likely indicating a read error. CDR3 nucleotide sequence: TGTGCCAGCAGCCCAACTCCGGGGTATGGCTACACCCTC. Its protein is CASSPTPGYGYTL. The chain carries TRBV7-2 and TRBJ1-2, with D unresolved. CDR1 SGHTA and CDR2 FQGNSA come from the germline V gene. The CDR3 totals 13 residues. V dropped 5 bases and J dropped 5 bases, with 12 bases sitting between them.

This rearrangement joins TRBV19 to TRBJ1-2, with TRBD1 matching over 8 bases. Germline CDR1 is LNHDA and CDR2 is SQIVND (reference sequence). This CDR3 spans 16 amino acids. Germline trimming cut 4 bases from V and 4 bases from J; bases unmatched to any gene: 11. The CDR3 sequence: CASSSLYRGTRYGYTF. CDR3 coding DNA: TGTGCCAGTAGTAGCCTTTACAGGGGGACTCGCTATGGCTACACCTTC.

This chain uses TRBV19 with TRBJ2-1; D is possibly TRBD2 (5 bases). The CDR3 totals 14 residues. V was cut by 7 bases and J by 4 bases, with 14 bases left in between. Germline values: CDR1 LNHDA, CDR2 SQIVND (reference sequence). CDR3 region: CASKPGSLYNEQFF. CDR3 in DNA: TGTGCCAGTAAGCCGGGGTCTTTATACAATGAGCAGTTCTTC.

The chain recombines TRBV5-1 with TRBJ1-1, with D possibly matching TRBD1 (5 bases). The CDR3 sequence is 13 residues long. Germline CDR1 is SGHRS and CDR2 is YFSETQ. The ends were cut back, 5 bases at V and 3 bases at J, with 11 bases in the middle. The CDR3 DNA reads TGCGCCAGCAGACGGGACGAGGACACTGAAGCTTTCTTT. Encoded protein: CASRRDEDTEAFF. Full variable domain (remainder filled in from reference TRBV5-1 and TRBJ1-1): KAGVTQTPRYLIKTRGQQVTLSCSPISGHRSVSWYQQTPGQGLQFLFEYFSETQRNKGNFPGRFSGRQFSNSRSEMNVSTLELGDSALYLCASRRDEDTEAFFGQGTRLTVV.

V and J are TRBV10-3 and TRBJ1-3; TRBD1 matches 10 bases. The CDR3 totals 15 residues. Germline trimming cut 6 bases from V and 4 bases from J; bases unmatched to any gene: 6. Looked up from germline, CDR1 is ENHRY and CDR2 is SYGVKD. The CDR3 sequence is CAIRGQGLRGNTIYF. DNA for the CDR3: TGTGCCATCAGGGGACAGGGGTTGAGGGGAAACACCATATATTTT.

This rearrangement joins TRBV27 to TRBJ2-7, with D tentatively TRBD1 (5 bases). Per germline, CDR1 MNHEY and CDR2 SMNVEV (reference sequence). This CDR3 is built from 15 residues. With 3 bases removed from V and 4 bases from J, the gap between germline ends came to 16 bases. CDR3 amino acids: CASSFNSRVGYEQYF. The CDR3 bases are TGTGCCAGCAGTTTTAATAGCAGGGTCGGTTACGAGCAGTACTTC.

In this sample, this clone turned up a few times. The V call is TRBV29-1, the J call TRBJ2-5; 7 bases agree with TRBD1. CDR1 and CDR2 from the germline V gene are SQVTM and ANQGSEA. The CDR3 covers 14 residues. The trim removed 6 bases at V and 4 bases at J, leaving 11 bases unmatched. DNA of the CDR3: TGCAGCGTCGTCCCCAGGGGGTTGTTAGAGACCCAGTACTTC. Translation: CSVVPRGLLETQYF.

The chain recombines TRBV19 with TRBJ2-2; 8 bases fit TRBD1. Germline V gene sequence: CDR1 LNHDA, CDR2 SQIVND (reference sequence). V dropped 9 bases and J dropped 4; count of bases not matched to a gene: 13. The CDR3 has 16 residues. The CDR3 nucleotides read TGTGCCAGCATCCCAGGACCGGGACAGGTCACCGGGGAGCTGTTTTTT. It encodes CASIPGPGQVTGELFF.

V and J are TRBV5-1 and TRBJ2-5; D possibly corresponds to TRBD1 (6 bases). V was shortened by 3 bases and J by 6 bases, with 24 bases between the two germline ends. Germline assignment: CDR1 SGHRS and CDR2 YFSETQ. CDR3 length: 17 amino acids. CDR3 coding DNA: TGCGCCAGCAGCTCCCCGGGACAAGGGAAGGTGGGGAAGACCCAGTACTTC. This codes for CASSSPGQGKVGKTQYF.

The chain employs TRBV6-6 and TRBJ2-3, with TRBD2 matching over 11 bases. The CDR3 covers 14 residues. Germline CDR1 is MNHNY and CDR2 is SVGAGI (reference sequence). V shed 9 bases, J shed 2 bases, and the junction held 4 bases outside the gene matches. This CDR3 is CASTSGSLTDTQYF. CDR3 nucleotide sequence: TGTGCCAGTACTAGCGGGAGCCTCACAGATACGCAGTATTTT.

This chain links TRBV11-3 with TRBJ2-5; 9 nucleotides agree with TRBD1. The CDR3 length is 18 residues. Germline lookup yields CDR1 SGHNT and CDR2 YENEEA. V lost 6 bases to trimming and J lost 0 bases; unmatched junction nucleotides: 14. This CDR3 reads CASSPGQGQSLYQETQYF. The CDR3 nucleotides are TGTGCCAGCAGTCCAGGACAGGGGCAGTCCCTATACCAAGAGACCCAGTACTTC.